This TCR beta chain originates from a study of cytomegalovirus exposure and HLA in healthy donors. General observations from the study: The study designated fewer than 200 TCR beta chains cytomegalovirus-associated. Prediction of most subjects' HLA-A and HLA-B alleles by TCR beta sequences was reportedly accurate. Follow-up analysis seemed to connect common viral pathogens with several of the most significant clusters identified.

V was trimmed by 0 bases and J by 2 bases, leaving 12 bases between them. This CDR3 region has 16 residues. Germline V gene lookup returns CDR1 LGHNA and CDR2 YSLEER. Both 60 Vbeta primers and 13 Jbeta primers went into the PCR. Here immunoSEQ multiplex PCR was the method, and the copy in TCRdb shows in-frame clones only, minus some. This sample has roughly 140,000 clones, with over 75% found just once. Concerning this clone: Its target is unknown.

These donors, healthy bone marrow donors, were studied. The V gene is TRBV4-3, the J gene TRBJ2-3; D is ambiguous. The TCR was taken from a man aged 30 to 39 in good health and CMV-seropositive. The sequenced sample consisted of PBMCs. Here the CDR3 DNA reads TGCGCCAGCAGCCAAGATAGATCACTTTACACAGATACGCAGTATTTT. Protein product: CASSQDRSLYTDTQYF.